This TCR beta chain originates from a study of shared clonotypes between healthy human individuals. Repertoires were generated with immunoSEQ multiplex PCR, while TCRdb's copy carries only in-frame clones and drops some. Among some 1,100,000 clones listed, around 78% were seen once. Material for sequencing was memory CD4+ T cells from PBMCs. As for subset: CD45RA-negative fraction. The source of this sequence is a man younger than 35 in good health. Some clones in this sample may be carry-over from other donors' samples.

The chain's CDR3 is CASSYGRADTGELFF. The CDR3 nucleotides read TGTGCCAGCAGTTATGGGCGGGCAGACACCGGGGAGCTGTTTTTT. The chain uses TRBV6-5 and TRBJ2-2, with a tentative D call TRBD2 (5 bases). CDR3 length: 15 residues. Trimming removed 3 bases at V and 3 bases at J, with 11 bases between. CDR1 is MNHEY, CDR2 SVGAGI, per germline.